This T cell receptor (beta chain) originates from a study of blood T cell repertoires in COVID-19. Using immunoSEQ multiplex PCR, the repertoire was profiled, and TCRdb retains in-frame clones only, with some absent. The sample lists fewer than 200,000 clones, about 86% occurring once. Looked up from germline, CDR1 is SGHNT and CDR2 is YYREEE (reference sequence). The junction had 6 bases not matched to a gene; V was cut back by 3 bases and J by 6 bases. The CDR3 contains 14 residues. The sequence was collected from a woman aged 45-65 years in a cohort exposed to, infected with or recovered from COVID-19 (not recorded which). This rearrangement joins TRBV5-4 to TRBJ2-3, with TRBD2 matching over 8 bases. The specimen sequenced was PBMCs or T cells enriched from blood (not recorded which). The DNA for the CDR3 is TGTGCCAGCAGCTCCTCGGGGGGGCGGGATACGCAGTATTTT. As protein: CASSSSGGRDTQYF.